A few counts support the clone carrying this TCR beta chain. Time point reported: 2015-2016 season, 7 days after influenza vaccination. V lost 3 bases and J lost 2; bases outside the gene matches: 5. Germline CDR1 and CDR2: LGHNA and YNFKEQ. This CDR3 has 15 residues. Clones were read by immunoSEQ multiplex PCR, and TCRdb kept only the in-frame ones, dropping some. The sample lists 10,000 or so clones, around four fifths occurring once. The sample comes from a study of follicular helper T cells after annual influenza vaccination. J is TRBJ1-2 and V is TRBV4-2, with TRBD1 matching 8 bases. Sequences were derived from CXCR5- memory CD4+ T cells sorted from blood, sampled 7 days after influenza vaccination. The receptor was derived from an adult who received the influenza vaccine. The CDR3 sequence: CASSQARQGNYGYTF. The DNA of the CDR3 is TGTGCCAGCAGCCAGGCTCGACAGGGGAACTATGGCTACACCTTC.